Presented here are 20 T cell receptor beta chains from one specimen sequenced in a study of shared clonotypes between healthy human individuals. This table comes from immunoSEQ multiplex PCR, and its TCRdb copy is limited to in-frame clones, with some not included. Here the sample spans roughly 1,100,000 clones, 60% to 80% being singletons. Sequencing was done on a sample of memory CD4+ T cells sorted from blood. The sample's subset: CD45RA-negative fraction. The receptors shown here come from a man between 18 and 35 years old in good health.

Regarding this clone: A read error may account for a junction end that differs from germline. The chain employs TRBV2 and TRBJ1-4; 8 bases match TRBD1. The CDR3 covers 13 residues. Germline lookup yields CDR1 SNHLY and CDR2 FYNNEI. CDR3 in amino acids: CAGRTGLNEQLFF. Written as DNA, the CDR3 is TGTGCCGGACGGACAGGGCTTAATGAACAACTGTTTTTT.

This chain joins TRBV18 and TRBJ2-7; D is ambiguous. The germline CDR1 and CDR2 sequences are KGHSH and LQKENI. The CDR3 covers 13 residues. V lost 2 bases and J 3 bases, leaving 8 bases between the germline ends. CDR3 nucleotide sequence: TGTGCCAGCTCACCATCGAATTTCTACGAGCAGTACTTC. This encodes CASSPSNFYEQYF.

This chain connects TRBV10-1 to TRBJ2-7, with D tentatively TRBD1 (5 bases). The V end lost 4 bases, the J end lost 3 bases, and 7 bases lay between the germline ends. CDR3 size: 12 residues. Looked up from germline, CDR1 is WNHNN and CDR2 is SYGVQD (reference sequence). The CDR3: CASSGGSYEQYF. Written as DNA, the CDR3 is TGCGCCAGCAGTGGGGGCAGCTACGAGCAGTACTTC.

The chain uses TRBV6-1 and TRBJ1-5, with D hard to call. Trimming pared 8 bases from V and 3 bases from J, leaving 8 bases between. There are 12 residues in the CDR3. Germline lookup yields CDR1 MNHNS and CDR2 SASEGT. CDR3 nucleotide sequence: TGTGCCAGCTCAAGTCTCAATCAGCCCCAGCATTTT. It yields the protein CASSSLNQPQHF.

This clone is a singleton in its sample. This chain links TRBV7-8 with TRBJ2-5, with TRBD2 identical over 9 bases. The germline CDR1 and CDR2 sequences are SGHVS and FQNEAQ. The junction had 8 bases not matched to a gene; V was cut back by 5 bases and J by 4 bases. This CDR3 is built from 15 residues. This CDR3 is CASSRFAGGGETQYF. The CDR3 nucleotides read TGTGCCAGCAGCAGGTTCGCGGGAGGGGGAGAGACCCAGTACTTC. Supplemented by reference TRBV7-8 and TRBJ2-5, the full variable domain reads GAGVSQSPRYKVAKRGQDVALRCDPISGHVSLFWYQQALGQGPEFLTYFQNEAQLDKSGLPSDRFFAERPEGSVSTLKIQRTQQEDSAVYLCASSRFAGGGETQYFGPGTRLLVL.

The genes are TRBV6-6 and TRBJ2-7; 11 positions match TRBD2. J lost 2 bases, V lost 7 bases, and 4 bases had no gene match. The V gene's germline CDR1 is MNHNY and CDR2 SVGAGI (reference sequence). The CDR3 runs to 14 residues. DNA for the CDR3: TGTGCCAGCACCAGACTAGCGGGACCCTACGAGCAGTACTTC. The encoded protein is CASTRLAGPYEQYF.

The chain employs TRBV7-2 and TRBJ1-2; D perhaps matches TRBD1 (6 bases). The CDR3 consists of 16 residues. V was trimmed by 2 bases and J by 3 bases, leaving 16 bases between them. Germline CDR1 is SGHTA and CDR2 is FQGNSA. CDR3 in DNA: TGTGCCAGCAGCTTATTCTTCGGGGGGCCGGACTATGGCTACACCTTC. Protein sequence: CASSLFFGGPDYGYTF.

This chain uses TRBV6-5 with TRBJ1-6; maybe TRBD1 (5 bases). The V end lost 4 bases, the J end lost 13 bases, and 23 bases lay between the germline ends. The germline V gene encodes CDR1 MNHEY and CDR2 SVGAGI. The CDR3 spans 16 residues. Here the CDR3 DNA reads TGTGCCAGCAGTTCCAAATCCGGGACTCCCACATCCCCCCTCCACTTT. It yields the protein CASSSKSGTPTSPLHF.

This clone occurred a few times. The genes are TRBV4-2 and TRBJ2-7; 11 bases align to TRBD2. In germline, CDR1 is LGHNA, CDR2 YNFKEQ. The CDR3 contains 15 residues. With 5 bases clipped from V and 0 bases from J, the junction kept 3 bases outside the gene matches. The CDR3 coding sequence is TGTGCCAGCAGCGACACTAGCGGGAGCTCCTACGAGCAGTACTTC. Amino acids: CASSDTSGSSYEQYF.

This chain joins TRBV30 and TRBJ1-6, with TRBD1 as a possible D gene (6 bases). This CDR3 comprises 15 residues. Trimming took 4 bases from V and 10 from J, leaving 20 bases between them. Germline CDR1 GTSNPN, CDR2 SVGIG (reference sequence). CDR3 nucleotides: TGTGCCTGGATAGGTAAGGGGGGCTTTGGATCACCCCTCCACTTT. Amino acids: CAWIGKGGFGSPLHF.

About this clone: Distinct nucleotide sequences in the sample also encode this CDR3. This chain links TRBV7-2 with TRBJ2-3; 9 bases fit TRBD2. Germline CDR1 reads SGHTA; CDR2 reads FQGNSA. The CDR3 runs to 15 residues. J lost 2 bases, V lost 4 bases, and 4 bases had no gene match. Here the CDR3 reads CASSSTSGLTDTQYF. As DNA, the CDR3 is TGTGCCAGCAGCTCGACTAGCGGACTCACAGATACGCAGTATTTT.

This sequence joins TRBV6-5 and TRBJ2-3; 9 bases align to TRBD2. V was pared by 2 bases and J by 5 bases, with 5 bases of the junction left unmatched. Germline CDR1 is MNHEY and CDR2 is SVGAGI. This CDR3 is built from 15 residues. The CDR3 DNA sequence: TGTGCCAGCAGTTACGGGATTAGCGGGGGAGATACGCAGTATTTT. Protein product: CASSYGISGGDTQYF.

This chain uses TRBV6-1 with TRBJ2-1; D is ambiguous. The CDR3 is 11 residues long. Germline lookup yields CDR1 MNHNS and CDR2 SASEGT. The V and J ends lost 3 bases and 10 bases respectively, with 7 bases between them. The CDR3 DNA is TGTGCCAGCAGTGACCCCCGGGAGCAGTTCTTC. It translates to CASSDPREQFF.

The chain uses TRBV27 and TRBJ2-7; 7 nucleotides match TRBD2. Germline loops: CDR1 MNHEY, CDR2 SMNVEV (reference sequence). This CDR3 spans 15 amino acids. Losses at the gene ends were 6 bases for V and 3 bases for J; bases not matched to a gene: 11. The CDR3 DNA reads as TGTGCCAGCAGGGCACCGGGACTAACCATCTACGAGCAGTACTTC. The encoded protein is CASRAPGLTIYEQYF.

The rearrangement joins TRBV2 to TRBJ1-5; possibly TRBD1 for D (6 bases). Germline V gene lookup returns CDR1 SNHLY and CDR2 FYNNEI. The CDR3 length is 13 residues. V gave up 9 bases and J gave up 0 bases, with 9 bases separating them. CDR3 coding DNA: TGTGCCAGTACAGGGTATAGCAATCAGCCCCAGCATTTT. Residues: CASTGYSNQPQHF.

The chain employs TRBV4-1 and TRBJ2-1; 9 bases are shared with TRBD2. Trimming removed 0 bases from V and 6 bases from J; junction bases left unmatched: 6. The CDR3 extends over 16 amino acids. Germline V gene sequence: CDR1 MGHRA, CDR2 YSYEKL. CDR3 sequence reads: CASSQDRPSGANEQFF. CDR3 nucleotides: TGCGCCAGCAGCCAAGATCGGCCTAGCGGGGCCAATGAGCAGTTCTTC.

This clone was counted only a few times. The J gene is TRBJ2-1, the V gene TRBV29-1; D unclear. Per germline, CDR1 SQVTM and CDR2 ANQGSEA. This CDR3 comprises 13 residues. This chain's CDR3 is CRRSGRSIDEQFF. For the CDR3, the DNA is TGCAGACGGTCGGGCAGGTCGATCGATGAGCAGTTCTTC.

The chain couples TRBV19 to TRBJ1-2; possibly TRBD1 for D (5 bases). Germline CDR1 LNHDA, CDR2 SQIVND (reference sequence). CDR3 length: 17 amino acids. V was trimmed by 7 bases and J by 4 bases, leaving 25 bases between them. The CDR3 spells CASTRSEGGATPYGYTF. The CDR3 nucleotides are TGTGCCAGTACCCGTTCGGAGGGCGGGGCCACGCCCTATGGCTACACCTTC.

The CDR3 loop reads CASKDRASNTGELFF. The CDR3 nucleotides are TGTGCCAGCAAGGACAGGGCGTCGAACACCGGGGAGCTGTTTTTT. This chain joins TRBV19 and TRBJ2-2; 8 bases line up with TRBD1. The CDR3 runs to 15 residues. The J segment lost 0 bases and the V segment lost 9 bases, leaving 6 bases of the junction unmatched. Germline-derived CDR1 and CDR2 are LNHDA and SQIVND (reference sequence).

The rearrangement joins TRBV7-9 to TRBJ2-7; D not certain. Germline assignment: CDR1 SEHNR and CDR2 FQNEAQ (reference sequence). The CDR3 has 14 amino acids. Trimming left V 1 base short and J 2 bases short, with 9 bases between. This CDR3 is CASSLGGPPYEQYF. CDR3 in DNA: TGTGCCAGCAGCTTAGGCGGACCTCCCTACGAGCAGTACTTC.